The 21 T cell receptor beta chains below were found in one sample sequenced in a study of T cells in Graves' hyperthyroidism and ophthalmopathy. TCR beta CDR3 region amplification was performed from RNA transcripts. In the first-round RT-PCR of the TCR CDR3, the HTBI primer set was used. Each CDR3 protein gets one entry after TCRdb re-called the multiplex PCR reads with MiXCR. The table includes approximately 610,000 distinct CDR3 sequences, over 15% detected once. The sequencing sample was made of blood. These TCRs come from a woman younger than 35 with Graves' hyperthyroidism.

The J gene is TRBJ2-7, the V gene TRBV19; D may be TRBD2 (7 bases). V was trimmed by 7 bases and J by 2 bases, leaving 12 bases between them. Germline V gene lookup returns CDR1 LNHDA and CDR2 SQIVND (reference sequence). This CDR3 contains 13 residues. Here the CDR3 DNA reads TGTGCCAGTACCCGGGGGGCCCCCTACGAGCAGTACTTC. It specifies CASTRGAPYEQYF.

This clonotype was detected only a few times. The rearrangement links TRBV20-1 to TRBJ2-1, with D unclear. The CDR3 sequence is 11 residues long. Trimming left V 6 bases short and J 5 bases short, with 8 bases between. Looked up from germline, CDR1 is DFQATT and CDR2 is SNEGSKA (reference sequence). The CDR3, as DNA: TGCAGTGCAAGGGATGACAATGAGCAGTTCTTC. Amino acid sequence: CSARDDNEQFF.

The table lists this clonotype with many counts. The DNA of the CDR3 is TGTGCCAGCTCAGTGGGACAGGAGGGGATGAAAGCTTTCTTT. It codes for CASSVGQEGMKAFF. The chain links TRBV18 to TRBJ1-1; 8 positions agree with TRBD1. The CDR3 runs to 14 residues. Germline V CDR1 and CDR2: KGHSH, LQKENI. The J segment lost 9 bases and the V segment lost 5 bases, leaving 11 bases of the junction unmatched. The full variable domain, with the rest looked up from reference TRBV18 and TRBJ1-1, is NAGVMQNPRHLVRRRGQEARLRCSPMKGHSHVYWYRQLPEEGLKFMVYLQKENIIDESGMPKERFSAEFPKEGPSILRIQQVVRGDSAAYFCASSVGQEGMKAFFGQGTRLTVV.

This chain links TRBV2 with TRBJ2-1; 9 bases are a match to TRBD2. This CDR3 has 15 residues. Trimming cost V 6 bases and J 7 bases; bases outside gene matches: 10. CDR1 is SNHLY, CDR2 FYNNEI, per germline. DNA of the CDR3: TGTGCCAGCAGCTCCCGGCTAGCGGGATTGAATGAGCAGTTCTTC. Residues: CASSSRLAGLNEQFF.

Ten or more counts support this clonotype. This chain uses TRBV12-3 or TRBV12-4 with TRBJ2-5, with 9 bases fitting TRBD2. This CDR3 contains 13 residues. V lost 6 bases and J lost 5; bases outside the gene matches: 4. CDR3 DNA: TGTGCCAGCAGCGTAGGGACTAGCGAGACCCAGTACTTC. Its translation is CASSVGTSETQYF.

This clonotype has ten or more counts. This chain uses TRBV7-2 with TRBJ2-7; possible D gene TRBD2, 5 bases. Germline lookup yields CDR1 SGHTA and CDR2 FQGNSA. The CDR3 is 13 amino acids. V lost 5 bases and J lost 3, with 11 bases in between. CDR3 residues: CASSPNRDYEQYF. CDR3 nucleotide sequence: TGTGCCAGCAGCCCCAACCGGGACTACGAGCAGTACTTC. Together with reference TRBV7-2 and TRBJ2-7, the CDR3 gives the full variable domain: GAGVSQSPSNKVTEKGKDVELRCDPISGHTALYWYRQSLGQGLEFLIYFQGNSAPDKSGLPSDRFSAERTGGSVSTLTIQRTQQEDSAVYLCASSPNRDYEQYFGPGTRLTVT.

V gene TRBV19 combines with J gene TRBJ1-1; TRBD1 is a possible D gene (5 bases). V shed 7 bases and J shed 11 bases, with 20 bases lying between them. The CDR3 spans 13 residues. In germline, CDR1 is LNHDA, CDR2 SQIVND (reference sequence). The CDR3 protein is CASTERRGVGAFF. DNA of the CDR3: TGTGCCAGTACCGAACGACGGGGGGTTGGGGCTTTCTTT.

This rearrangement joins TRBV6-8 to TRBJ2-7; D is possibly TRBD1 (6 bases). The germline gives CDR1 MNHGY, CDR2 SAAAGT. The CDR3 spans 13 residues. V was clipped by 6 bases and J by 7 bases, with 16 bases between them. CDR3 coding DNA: TGTGCCAGCAGAAATACAGGGACGGGAGAGCAGTACTTC. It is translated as CASRNTGTGEQYF.

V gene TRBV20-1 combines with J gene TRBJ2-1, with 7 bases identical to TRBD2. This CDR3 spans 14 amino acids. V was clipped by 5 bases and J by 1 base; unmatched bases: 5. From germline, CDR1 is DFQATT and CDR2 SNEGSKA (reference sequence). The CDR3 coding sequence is TGCAGTGCTCGACTTAGCGGGTCCTACAATGAGCAGTTCTTC. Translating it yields CSARLSGSYNEQFF.

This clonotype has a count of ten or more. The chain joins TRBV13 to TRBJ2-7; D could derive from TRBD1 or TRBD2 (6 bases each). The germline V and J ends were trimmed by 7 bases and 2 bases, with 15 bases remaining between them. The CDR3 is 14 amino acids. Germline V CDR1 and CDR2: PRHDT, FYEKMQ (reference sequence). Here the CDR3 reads CASTRGHHPYEQYF. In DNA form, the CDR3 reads TGTGCCAGCACTCGGGGGCATCACCCCTACGAGCAGTACTTC.

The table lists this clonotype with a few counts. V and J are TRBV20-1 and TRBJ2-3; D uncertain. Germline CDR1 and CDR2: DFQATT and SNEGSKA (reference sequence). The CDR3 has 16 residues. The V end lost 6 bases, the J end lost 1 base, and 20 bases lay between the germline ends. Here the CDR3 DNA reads TGCAGTGCCTCCCGAACTGGTCCCCTCCGCACAGATACGCAGTATTTT. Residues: CSASRTGPLRTDTQYF.

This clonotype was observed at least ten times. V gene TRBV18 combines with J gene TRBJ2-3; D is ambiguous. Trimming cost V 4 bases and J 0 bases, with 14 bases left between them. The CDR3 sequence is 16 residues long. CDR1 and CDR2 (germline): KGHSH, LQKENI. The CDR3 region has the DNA TGTGCCAGCTCACGCTCAGGCCATCCTAGCACAGATACGCAGTATTTT. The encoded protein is CASSRSGHPSTDTQYF.

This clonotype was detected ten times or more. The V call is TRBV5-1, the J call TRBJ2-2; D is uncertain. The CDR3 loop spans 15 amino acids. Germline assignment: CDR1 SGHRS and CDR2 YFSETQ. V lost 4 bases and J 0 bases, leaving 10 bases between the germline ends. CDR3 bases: TGCGCCAGCAGCGCACAGAACGCGAACACCGGGGAGCTGTTTTTT. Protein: CASSAQNANTGELFF.

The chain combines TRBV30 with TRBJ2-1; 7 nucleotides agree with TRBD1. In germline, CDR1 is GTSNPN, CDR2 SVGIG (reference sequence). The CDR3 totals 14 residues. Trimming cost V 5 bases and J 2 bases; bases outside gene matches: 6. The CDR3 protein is CAWADRLTYNEQFF. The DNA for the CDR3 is TGTGCCTGGGCGGACAGGCTAACCTACAATGAGCAGTTCTTC. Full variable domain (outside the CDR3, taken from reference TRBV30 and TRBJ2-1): SQTIHQWPATLVQPVGSPLSLECTVEGTSNPNLYWYRQAAGRGLQLLFYSVGIGQISSEVPQNLSASRPQDRQFILSSKKLLLSDSGFYLCAWADRLTYNEQFFGPGTRLTVL.

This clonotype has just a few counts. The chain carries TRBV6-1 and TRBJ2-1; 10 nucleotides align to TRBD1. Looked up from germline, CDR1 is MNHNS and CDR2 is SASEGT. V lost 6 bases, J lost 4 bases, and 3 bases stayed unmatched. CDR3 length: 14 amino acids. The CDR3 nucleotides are TGTGCCAGCAGACGACAGGGGGCATACAATGAGCAGTTCTTC. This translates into CASRRQGAYNEQFF.

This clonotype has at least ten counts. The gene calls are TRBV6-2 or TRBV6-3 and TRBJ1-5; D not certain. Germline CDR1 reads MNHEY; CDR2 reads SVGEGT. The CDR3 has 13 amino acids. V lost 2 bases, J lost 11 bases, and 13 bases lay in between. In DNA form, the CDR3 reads TGTGCCAGCAGTTACATCGACAAGGGAGCCCAGCATTTT. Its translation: CASSYIDKGAQHF.

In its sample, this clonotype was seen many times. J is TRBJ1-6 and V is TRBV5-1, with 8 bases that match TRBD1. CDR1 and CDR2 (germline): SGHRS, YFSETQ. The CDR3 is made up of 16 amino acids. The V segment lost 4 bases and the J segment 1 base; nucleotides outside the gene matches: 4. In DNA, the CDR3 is TGCGCCAGCAGCGGCCGGGACAGGTCCTATAATTCACCCCTCCACTTT. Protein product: CASSGRDRSYNSPLHF.

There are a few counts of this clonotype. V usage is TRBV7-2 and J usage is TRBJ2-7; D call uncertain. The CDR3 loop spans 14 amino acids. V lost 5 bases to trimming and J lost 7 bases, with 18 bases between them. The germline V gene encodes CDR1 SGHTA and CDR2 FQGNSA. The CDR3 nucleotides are TGTGCCAGCAGCCCCCGGGTGGGCCCTGGGGAGCAGTACTTC. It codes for CASSPRVGPGEQYF. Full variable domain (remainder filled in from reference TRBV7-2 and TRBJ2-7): GAGVSQSPSNKVTEKGKDVELRCDPISGHTALYWYRQSLGQGLEFLIYFQGNSAPDKSGLPSDRFSAERTGGSVSTLTIQRTQQEDSAVYLCASSPRVGPGEQYFGPGTRLTVT.

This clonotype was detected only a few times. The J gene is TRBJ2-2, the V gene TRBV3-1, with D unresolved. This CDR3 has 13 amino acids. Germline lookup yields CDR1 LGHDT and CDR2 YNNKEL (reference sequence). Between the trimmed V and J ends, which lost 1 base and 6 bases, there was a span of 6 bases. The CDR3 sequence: CASSQGSAGELFF. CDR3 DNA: TGTGCCAGCAGCCAAGGGAGCGCCGGGGAGCTGTTTTTT.

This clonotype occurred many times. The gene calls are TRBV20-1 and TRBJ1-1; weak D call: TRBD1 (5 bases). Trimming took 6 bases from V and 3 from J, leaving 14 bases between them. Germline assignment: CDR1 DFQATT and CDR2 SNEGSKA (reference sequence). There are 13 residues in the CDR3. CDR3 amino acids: CSALDGDYTEAFF. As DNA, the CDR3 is TGCAGTGCCTTGGATGGGGACTACACTGAAGCTTTCTTT.

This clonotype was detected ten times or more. In nucleotides, the CDR3 is TGTGCCAGCAGACAGGGTGGTGACACTGAAGCTTTCTTT. Protein sequence: CASRQGGDTEAFF. The J gene is TRBJ1-1, the V gene TRBV3-1; possible D gene TRBD1, 6 bases. The CDR3 sequence is 13 residues long. The V gene's germline CDR1 is LGHDT and CDR2 YNNKEL (reference sequence). The V gene lost 6 bases and the J gene lost 3 bases, with 11 bases spanning the gap.